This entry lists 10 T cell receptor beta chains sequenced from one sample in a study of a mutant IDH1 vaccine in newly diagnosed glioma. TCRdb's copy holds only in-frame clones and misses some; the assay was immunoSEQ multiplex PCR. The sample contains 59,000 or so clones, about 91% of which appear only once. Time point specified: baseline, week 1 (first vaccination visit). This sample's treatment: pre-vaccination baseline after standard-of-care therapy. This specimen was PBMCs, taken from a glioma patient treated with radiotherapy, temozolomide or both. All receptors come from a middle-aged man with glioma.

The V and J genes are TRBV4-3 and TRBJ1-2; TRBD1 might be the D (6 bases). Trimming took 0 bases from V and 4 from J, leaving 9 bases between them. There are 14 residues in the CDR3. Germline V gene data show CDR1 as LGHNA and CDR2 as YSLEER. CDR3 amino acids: CASSQDGQSYGYTF. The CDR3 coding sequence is TGCGCCAGCAGCCAAGATGGACAGAGCTATGGCTACACCTTC.

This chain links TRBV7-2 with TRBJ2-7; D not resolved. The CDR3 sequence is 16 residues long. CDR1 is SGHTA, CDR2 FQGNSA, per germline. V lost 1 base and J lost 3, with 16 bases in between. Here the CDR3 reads CASSLGWQLNLYEQYF. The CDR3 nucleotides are TGTGCCAGCAGCTTAGGTTGGCAGTTGAACCTCTACGAGCAGTACTTC.

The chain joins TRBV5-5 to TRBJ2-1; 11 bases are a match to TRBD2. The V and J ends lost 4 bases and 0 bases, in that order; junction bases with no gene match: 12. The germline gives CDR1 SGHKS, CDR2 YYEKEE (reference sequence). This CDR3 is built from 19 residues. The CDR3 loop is CASSNRGGLAASSYNEQFF. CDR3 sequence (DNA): TGTGCCAGCAGCAACCGAGGGGGACTAGCGGCTAGCTCCTACAATGAGCAGTTCTTC. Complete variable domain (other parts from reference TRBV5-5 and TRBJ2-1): DAGVTQSPTHLIKTRGQQVTLRCSPISGHKSVSWYQQVLGQGPQFIFQYYEKEERGRGNFPDRFSARQFPNYSSELNVNALLLGDSALYLCASSNRGGLAASSYNEQFFGPGTRLTVL.

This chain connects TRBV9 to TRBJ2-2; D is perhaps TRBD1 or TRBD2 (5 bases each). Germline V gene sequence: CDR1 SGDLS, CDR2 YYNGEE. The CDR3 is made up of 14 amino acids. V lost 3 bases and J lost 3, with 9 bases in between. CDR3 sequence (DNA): TGTGCCAGCAGCGAGGGACGGGACACCGGGGAGCTGTTTTTT. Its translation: CASSEGRDTGELFF.

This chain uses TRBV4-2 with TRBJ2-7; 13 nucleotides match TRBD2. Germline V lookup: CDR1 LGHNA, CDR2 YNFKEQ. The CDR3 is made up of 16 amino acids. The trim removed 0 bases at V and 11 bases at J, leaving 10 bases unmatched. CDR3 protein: CASSQDSKLAGGRKYF. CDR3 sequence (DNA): TGTGCCAGCAGCCAAGATTCGAAACTAGCGGGGGGGCGGAAGTACTTC.

The CDR3 loop reads CASSPIHDRDGYTF. The CDR3 bases are TGTGCCAGCAGTCCGATTCACGACAGGGATGGCTACACCTTC. This sequence joins TRBV27 and TRBJ1-2; 7 bases fit TRBD1. The CDR3 spans 14 residues. Losses at the gene ends were 5 bases for V and 6 bases for J; bases not matched to a gene: 9. Germline values: CDR1 MNHEY, CDR2 SMNVEV (reference sequence).

CDR3 sequence reads: CASSQAGPLAKNIQYF. The CDR3 nucleotides read TGCGCCAGCAGCCAAGCGGGGCCCTTAGCCAAAAACATTCAGTACTTC. The chain uses TRBV4-1 and TRBJ2-4; D is possibly TRBD1 or TRBD2 (5 bases each). V dropped 1 base and J dropped 0 bases, with 10 bases sitting between them. There are 16 residues in the CDR3. Germline V gene lookup returns CDR1 MGHRA and CDR2 YSYEKL.

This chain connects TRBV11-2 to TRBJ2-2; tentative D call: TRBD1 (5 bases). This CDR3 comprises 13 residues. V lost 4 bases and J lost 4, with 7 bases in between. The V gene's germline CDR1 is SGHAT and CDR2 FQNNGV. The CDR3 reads CASSWGVTGELFF. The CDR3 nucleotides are TGTGCCAGCAGCTGGGGCGTCACCGGGGAGCTGTTTTTT.

CDR3 amino acids: CASSLGLAGVKEQFF. The CDR3 coding sequence is TGTGCCAGCAGTCTGGGACTAGCGGGAGTCAAAGAGCAGTTCTTC. The gene calls are TRBV6-5 and TRBJ2-1, with 14 bases that match TRBD2. Trimming at V came to 5 bases and at J to 10 bases, leaving 7 bases not matched to a gene. Germline V gene data show CDR1 as MNHEY and CDR2 as SVGAGI. There are 15 residues in the CDR3.

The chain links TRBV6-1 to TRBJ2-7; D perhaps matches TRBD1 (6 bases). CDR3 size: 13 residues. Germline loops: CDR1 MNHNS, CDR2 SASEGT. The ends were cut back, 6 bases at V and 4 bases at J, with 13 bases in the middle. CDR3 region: CASRGAAEYEQYF. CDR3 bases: TGTGCCAGCAGGGGGGCAGCGGAATACGAGCAGTACTTC.